The rows below give T cell receptor beta chains drawn from one sample of a study of control samples from healthy donors and cancer patients. Data came from immunoSEQ multiplex PCR; TCRdb stores just in-frame clones and leaves some out. The sample consists of about 98,000 clones, 82% of them appearing once. Sequenced material: blood. The origin of the receptors is a man aged 60-69 years in good health. CDR3s include the opening cysteine and the closing phenylalanine or tryptophan. The D gene is left open where the match is weak. Not every row has a clone size; where given, it reads once, few, many or a size class.

clone_size j_call v_call d_call cdr3_nt cdr3_aa
NA TRBJ1-5 TRBV19 TRBD1 TGTGCCAGTAGTATCCGGACAGGACATCAGCCCCAGCATTTT CASSIRTGHQPQHF
NA TRBJ2-7 TRBV5-8 NA TGTGCCAGCAGCTTGGAACTAGCTTCCTACGAGCAGTACTTC CASSLELASYEQYF
NA TRBJ2-1 TRBV5-8 NA TGTGCCAGCAGCTTGGCCCACTACAATGAGCAGTTCTTC CASSLAHYNEQFF
NA TRBJ2-1 TRBV24-1 TRBD2 TGTGCCACCAGTGATTCTAGCGGGGGCTCCTACAATGAGCAGTTCTTC CATSDSSGGSYNEQFF
NA TRBJ2-5 TRBV6-4 TRBD1 TGTGCCAGCAGTGATTCCGGGGACAGGGAATTTACAGAAGAGACCCAGTACTTC CASSDSGDREFTEETQYF
NA TRBJ2-2 TRBV19 TRBD2 TGTGCCAGTAGTAGTACTAGCGGGAGAGACTCCACCGGGGAGCTGTTTTTT CASSSTSGRDSTGELFF
NA TRBJ2-3 TRBV2 TRBD2 TGTGCCAGCAGTTGGACTAGCGGTACAGATACGCAGTATTTT CASSWTSGTDTQYF
NA TRBJ2-4 TRBV5-6 NA TGTGCCAGCACCCCTAGATCCGCCGCCATTCAGTACTTC CASTPRSAAIQYF
NA TRBJ2-2 TRBV29-1 TRBD2 TGCAGCGTTGAAGGACTAGCCTTTCCCGGGGAGCTGTTTTTT CSVEGLAFPGELFF
NA TRBJ1-1 TRBV6-5 NA TGTGCCAGCAAGAGCATGACAGGTGAAGCTTTCTTT CASKSMTGEAFF
once TRBJ2-2 TRBV7-7 TRBD1 TGTGCTAGCAGCCCCTACCCAGGGGGCGCGAACACCGGGGAGCTGTTTTTT CASSPYPGGANTGELFF
once TRBJ2-2 TRBV5-6 TRBD1 TGTGCCAGCAGCTTGGACAGGGGGCAGACCGGGGAGCTGTTTTTT CASSLDRGQTGELFF
NA TRBJ1-3 TRBV28 TRBD1 TGTGCCAGCAGACCCATACTCGGGACAGACTCTGGAAACACCATATATTTT CASRPILGTDSGNTIYF
NA TRBJ2-7 TRBV5-4 NA TGTGCCAGCAGCTTGGAGTCAGGGAGAATCTACGAGCAGTACTTC CASSLESGRIYEQYF
NA TRBJ1-5 TRBV7-2 TRBD1 TGTGCCAGCAGCCGGACAGGGGACAATCAGCCCCAGCATTTT CASSRTGDNQPQHF
NA TRBJ1-1 TRBV5-4 NA TGTGCCAGCAGCTTGTTGAACACTGAAGCTTTCTTT CASSLLNTEAFF